What follows are 15 T cell receptor beta chains derived from one specimen sequenced in a study of beta chain features in type 1 diabetes. Study observations and caveats: People with Type 1 diabetes carried modestly yet significantly shorter TCRB CDR3s in all four CD4+ subsets.

The isolated RNA, all of it, was reverse transcribed, so expressed TCRB transcripts were what got sequenced. Clones were sequenced by immunoSEQ multiplex PCR, and TCRdb holds only the in-frame ones, with some missing. Here the sample spans about 170,000 clones, less than 9.5% being singletons. These receptors are not linked to any known antigen. The sequencing sample was made of central memory CD4+ T cells from blood. The receptors here all came from a woman between 35 and 50 years old with type 1 diabetes.

As for this clone: The same CDR3 can be traced to other DNA sequences in this sample. The chain combines TRBV18 with TRBJ2-7; D is unresolved. V was pared by 1 base and J by 5 bases, with 12 bases between. Germline CDR1 reads KGHSH; CDR2 reads LQKENI. The CDR3 consists of 14 residues. CDR3 sequence reads: CASSPREESHEQYF. The CDR3 DNA reads TGTGCCAGCTCACCACGCGAGGAAAGCCACGAGCAGTACTTC.

The chain has TRBV7-2 and TRBJ2-3; D is perhaps TRBD2 (6 bases). This CDR3 is 14 amino acids long. V shed 8 bases and J shed 3 bases, with 15 bases lying between them. Germline-derived CDR1 and CDR2 are SGHTA and FQGNSA. CDR3: CASARGVFTDTQYF. The CDR3, as DNA: TGTGCCAGCGCGCGGGGAGTCTTTACAGATACGCAGTATTTT.

This clone was observed a handful of times. V gene TRBV9 combines with J gene TRBJ1-6; D unresolved. With 0 bases removed from V and 8 bases from J, the gap between germline ends came to 12 bases. This CDR3 is built from 15 residues. The V gene's germline CDR1 is SGDLS and CDR2 YYNGEE. In DNA form, the CDR3 reads TGTGCCAGCAGCGTAGATGCCGGTGCCGATTCACCCCTCCACTTT. Its translation: CASSVDAGADSPLHF.

This chain links TRBV5-4 with TRBJ1-2; 8 bases line up with TRBD1. CDR3 size: 12 residues. CDR1 and CDR2 (germline): SGHNT, YYREEE (reference sequence). J gave up 4 bases and V 9 bases, and 5 bases lay outside the gene matches. The CDR3 sequence is CAIGGTGYGYTF. The CDR3 DNA sequence: TGTGCCATCGGGGGGACAGGCTATGGCTACACCTTC.

This clone was seen more than once but under ten times. V is TRBV15 and J is TRBJ1-1; D gene uncertain. This CDR3 has 14 residues. V lost 0 bases, J lost 5 bases, and 10 bases lay in between. Germline V lookup: CDR1 LNHNV, CDR2 YYDKDF (reference sequence). CDR3 protein: CATSRDVSVTEAFF. CDR3 nucleotides: TGTGCCACCAGCAGAGATGTATCGGTAACTGAAGCTTTCTTT.

This clone was observed a few times. The CDR3 bases are TGTGCCTGGAGTGGGGGGCGGCACGATCAGCCCCAGCATTTT. Translated: CAWSGGRHDQPQHF. The V gene is TRBV30, the J gene TRBJ1-5, with D possibly being TRBD1 (6 bases). Germline-derived CDR1 and CDR2 are GTSNPN and SVGIG (reference sequence). Trimming removed 1 base at V and 5 bases at J, with 12 bases between. CDR3 length equals 14 residues.

The J gene is TRBJ2-7, the V gene TRBV2; the match to TRBD2 covers 11 bases. The V gene's germline CDR1 is SNHLY and CDR2 FYNNEI. V lost 4 bases to trimming and J lost 6 bases; unmatched junction nucleotides: 5. The CDR3 is made up of 14 amino acids. The CDR3 sequence: CASSAGLAVSEQYF. The CDR3 bases are TGTGCCAGCAGTGCGGGACTAGCGGTTAGCGAGCAGTACTTC.

This clone was observed a handful of times. This chain links TRBV2 with TRBJ1-2, with unresolved D. There are 13 residues in the CDR3. CDR1 is SNHLY and CDR2 is FYNNEI in the germline V gene. Trimming removed 4 bases from V and 8 bases from J, with 14 bases in between. CDR3 sequence reads: CASSGSARGGYTF. CDR3 bases: TGTGCCAGCAGTGGGAGCGCTCGTGGAGGCTACACCTTC. Together with reference TRBV2 and TRBJ1-2, the CDR3 gives the full variable domain: EPEVTQTPSHQVTQMGQEVILRCVPISNHLYFYWYRQILGQKVEFLVSFYNNEISEKSEIFDDQFSVERPDGSNFTLKIRSTKLEDSAMYFCASSGSARGGYTFGSGTRLTVV.

This clone was recorded a few times. The chain recombines TRBV5-6 with TRBJ2-2; 9 bases agree with TRBD1. The trim removed 1 base at V and 13 bases at J, leaving 14 bases unmatched. This CDR3 has 16 residues. Germline assignment: CDR1 SGHDT and CDR2 YYEEEE. The CDR3 bases are TGTGCCAGCAGCTTGCTCTCACAGGGGGCGCATCTGAGGCTGTTTTTT. Amino acid sequence: CASSLLSQGAHLRLFF.

This clone has a handful of counts. The chain carries TRBV2 and TRBJ1-5; D unresolved. Germline values: CDR1 SNHLY, CDR2 FYNNEI. The CDR3 is 14 amino acids. Deletions cut 7 bases from V and 4 bases from J, with 14 bases between. Here the CDR3 DNA reads TGTGCCAGCACACCGCTGTCCCTAAATCAGCCCCAGCATTTT. Encoded protein: CASTPLSLNQPQHF.

Points on this clone: Within the sample, other DNA sequences also encode this same CDR3. The gene calls are TRBV9 and TRBJ2-3; 11 bases line up with TRBD2. This CDR3 is 16 amino acids long. Trimming removed 0 bases from V and 3 bases from J; junction bases left unmatched: 3. Germline V CDR1 and CDR2: SGDLS, YYNGEE. This chain's CDR3 is CASSVGLAGGTDTQYF. As DNA, the CDR3 is TGTGCCAGCAGCGTAGGTCTAGCGGGGGGAACAGATACGCAGTATTTT.

This clone appeared a few times. The genes are TRBV11-1 and TRBJ2-7; the match to TRBD2 covers 8 bases. Trimming cost V 4 bases and J 0 bases; bases outside gene matches: 5. The CDR3 loop spans 15 amino acids. The germline CDR1 and CDR2 sequences are SGHAT and FQDESV (reference sequence). CDR3 amino acids: CASSSPGTSSYEQYF. In DNA, the CDR3 is TGTGCCAGCAGCTCCCCCGGGACTAGCTCCTACGAGCAGTACTTC. Full variable domain (outside the CDR3, taken from reference TRBV11-1 and TRBJ2-7): EAEVAQSPRYKITEKSQAVAFWCDPISGHATLYWYRQILGQGPELLVQFQDESVVDDSQLPKDRFSAERLKGVDSTLKIQPAELGDSAMYLCASSSPGTSSYEQYFGPGTRLTVT.

In its sample, this clone was seen a few times. The gene calls are TRBV29-1 and TRBJ1-1, with D unresolved. Germline CDR1 is SQVTM and CDR2 is ANQGSEA. The CDR3 has 11 amino acids. V gave up 4 bases and J gave up 1 base, with 4 bases separating them. CDR3 region: CSVGANTEAFF. As DNA, the CDR3 is TGCAGCGTTGGGGCGAACACTGAAGCTTTCTTT.

This rearrangement joins TRBV6-1 to TRBJ2-7, with TRBD2 matching over 12 bases. The V gene's germline CDR1 is MNHNS and CDR2 SASEGT. Unmatched junction bases numbered 6, after V lost 3 bases and J lost 3 bases. This CDR3 is 16 amino acids long. CDR3 protein: CASSDLLAGGYYEQYF. The DNA for the CDR3 is TGTGCCAGCAGTGATCTACTAGCGGGGGGATACTACGAGCAGTACTTC.

This clone was seen a handful of times. This chain links TRBV7-3 with TRBJ2-1; 8 positions agree with TRBD1. CDR1 SGHTA and CDR2 FQGTGA come from the germline V gene. The CDR3 totals 14 residues. V shed 2 bases and J 8 bases; nucleotides not matched to a gene: 5. The CDR3 nucleotides are TGTGCCAGCAGCTTAGGACAGGGACGTGATGAGCAGTTCTTC. It yields the protein CASSLGQGRDEQFF.